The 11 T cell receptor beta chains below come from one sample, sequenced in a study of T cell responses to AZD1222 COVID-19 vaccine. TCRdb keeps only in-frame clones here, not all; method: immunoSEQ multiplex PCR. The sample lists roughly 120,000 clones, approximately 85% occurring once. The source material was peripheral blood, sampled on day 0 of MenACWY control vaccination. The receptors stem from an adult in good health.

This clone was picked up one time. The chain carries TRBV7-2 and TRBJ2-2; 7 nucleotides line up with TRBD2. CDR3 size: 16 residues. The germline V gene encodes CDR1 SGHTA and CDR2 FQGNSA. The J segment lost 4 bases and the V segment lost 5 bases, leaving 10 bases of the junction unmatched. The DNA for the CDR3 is TGTGCCAGCAGCACCAGGACTAGTTGGGGCACCGGGGAGCTGTTTTTT. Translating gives CASSTRTSWGTGELFF.

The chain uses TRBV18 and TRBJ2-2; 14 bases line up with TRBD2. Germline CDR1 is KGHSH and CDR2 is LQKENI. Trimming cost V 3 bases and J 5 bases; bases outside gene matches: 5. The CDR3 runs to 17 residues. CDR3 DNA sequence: TGTGCCAGCTCACCGACCGGGACTAGCGGGAGTACCGGGGAGCTGTTTTTT. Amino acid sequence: CASSPTGTSGSTGELFF.

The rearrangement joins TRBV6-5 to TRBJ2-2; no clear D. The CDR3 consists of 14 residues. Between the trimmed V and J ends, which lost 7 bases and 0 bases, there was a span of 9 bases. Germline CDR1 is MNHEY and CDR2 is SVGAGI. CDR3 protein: CASIPRSNTGELFF. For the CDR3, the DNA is TGTGCCAGCATCCCTCGGTCGAACACCGGGGAGCTGTTTTTT.

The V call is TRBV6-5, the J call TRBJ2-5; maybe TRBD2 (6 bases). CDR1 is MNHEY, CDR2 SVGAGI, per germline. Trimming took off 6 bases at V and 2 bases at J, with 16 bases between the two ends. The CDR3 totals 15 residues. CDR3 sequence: CASSRTWGGQETQYF. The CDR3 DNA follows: TGTGCCAGCAGCCGAACTTGGGGAGGTCAAGAGACCCAGTACTTC.

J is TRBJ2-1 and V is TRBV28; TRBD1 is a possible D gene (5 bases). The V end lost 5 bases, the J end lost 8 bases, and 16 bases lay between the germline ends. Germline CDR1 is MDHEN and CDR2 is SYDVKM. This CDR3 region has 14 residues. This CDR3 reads CASSLLGPRDEQFF. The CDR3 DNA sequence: TGTGCCAGCAGTCTTCTGGGCCCCAGGGATGAGCAGTTCTTC.

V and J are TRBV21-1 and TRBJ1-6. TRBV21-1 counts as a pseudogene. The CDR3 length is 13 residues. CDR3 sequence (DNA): TGTGCCAGCAGCAGCGGACCCGGATCACCCCTCCACTTT. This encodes CASSSGPGSPLHF.

In DNA form, the CDR3 reads TGTGCCAGCAGTTTATCAGGGGCCGTCAGCTATGGCTACACCTTC. Encoded protein: CASSLSGAVSYGYTF. The rearrangement links TRBV28 to TRBJ1-2, with D perhaps TRBD1 (6 bases). Germline CDR1 reads MDHEN; CDR2 reads SYDVKM. The CDR3 is 15 residues long. Trimming cost V 1 base and J 4 bases, with 13 bases left between them.

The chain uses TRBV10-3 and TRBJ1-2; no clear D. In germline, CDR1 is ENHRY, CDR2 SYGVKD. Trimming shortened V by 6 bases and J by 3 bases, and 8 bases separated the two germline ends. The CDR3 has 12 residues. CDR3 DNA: TGTGCCATCAGGAAGCGGGACTATGGCTACACCTTC. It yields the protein CAIRKRDYGYTF.

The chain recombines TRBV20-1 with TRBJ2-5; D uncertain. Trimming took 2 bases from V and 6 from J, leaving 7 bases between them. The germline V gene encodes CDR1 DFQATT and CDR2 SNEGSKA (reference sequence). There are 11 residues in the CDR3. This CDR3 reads CSARKPQTQYF. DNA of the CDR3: TGCAGTGCTAGAAAACCCCAGACCCAGTACTTC.

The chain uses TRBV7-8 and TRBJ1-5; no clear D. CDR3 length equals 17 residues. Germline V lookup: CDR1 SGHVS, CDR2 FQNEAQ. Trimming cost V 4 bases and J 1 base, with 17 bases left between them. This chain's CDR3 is CASSSTSMTGSNQPQHF. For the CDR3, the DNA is TGTGCCAGCAGCTCCACCTCCATGACGGGGAGCAATCAGCCCCAGCATTTT.

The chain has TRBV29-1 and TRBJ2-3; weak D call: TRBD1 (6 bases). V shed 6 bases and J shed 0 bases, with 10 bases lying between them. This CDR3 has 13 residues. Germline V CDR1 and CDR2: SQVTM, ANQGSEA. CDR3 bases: TGCAGCGTGAGAAGGGGGAGCACAGATACGCAGTATTTT. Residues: CSVRRGSTDTQYF.